Following are 18 T cell receptor beta chains from one sample sequenced in a study of T cells in Graves' hyperthyroidism and ophthalmopathy. Amplification yielded TCR beta CDR3 regions, with RNA transcripts as the source. TCR CDR3 underwent first-round RT-PCR with the HTBI primer set. MiXCR, applied by TCRdb to the multiplex PCR reads, yields one record per CDR3 protein. This sample has hundreds of thousands of distinct CDR3 sequences, with about 20% found just once. The sequencing sample was made of blood. The receptors shown here come from a young man with Graves' ophthalmopathy.

This clonotype has a handful of counts. The rearrangement uses TRBV3-1 and TRBJ2-2, with 12 bases lining up with TRBD2. After removal of 0 bases from V and 2 bases from J, the junction contained 7 bases not matched to a gene. In germline, CDR1 is LGHDT, CDR2 YNNKEL (reference sequence). The length of the CDR3 is 19 residues. CDR3 coding DNA: TGTGCCAGCAGCCAAGAATGGGGACTAGCGGGCCTTAACACCGGGGAGCTGTTTTTT. Translated: CASSQEWGLAGLNTGELFF.

This clonotype was counted between two and nine times. This chain joins TRBV5-6 and TRBJ2-7, with D maybe TRBD1 (6 bases). The CDR3 has 12 amino acids. The germline gives CDR1 SGHDT, CDR2 YYEEEE. The germline V and J ends were trimmed by 2 bases and 6 bases, with 9 bases remaining between them. CDR3 protein: CASSFGTIEQYF. CDR3 nucleotides: TGTGCCAGCAGCTTTGGGACAATCGAGCAGTACTTC.

This clonotype was seen a few times. The chain has TRBV20-1 and TRBJ2-7; D ambiguous. The CDR3 extends over 14 amino acids. The germline V gene encodes CDR1 DFQATT and CDR2 SNEGSKA (reference sequence). Trimming pared 6 bases from V and 4 bases from J, leaving 19 bases between. CDR3 coding DNA: TGCAGTGCCTCTGGGAAAGGGCCTAGGTACGAGCAGTACTTC. It yields the protein CSASGKGPRYEQYF.

This clonotype was seen a handful of times. The DNA for the CDR3 is TGTGCCAGCAGCTTAATAGGGGGTAACACAGATACGCAGTATTTT. It encodes CASSLIGGNTDTQYF. The J gene is TRBJ2-3, the V gene TRBV7-3; weak D call: TRBD1 (6 bases). Germline V CDR1 and CDR2: SGHTA, FQGTGA. Trimming took off 1 base at V and 2 bases at J, with 10 bases between the two ends. This CDR3 has 15 residues. Variable domain in full (rest from reference TRBV7-3 and TRBJ2-3): GAGVSQTPSNKVTEKGKYVELRCDPISGHTALYWYRQSLGQGPEFLIYFQGTGAADDSGLPNDRFFAVRPEGSVSTLKIQRTERGDSAVYLCASSLIGGNTDTQYFGPGTRLTVL.

The chain combines TRBV30 with TRBJ2-7; D might be TRBD1 (6 bases). The ends were cut back, 4 bases at V and 7 bases at J, with 23 bases in the middle. CDR1 GTSNPN and CDR2 SVGIG come from the germline V gene (reference sequence). CDR3 length: 15 residues. The CDR3 sequence is CAWKWGPKGRGEQYF. Here the CDR3 DNA reads TGTGCCTGGAAATGGGGGCCCAAGGGTCGGGGAGAGCAGTACTTC. The full variable domain, with the rest looked up from reference TRBV30 and TRBJ2-7, is SQTIHQWPATLVQPVGSPLSLECTVEGTSNPNLYWYRQAAGRGLQLLFYSVGIGQISSEVPQNLSASRPQDRQFILSSKKLLLSDSGFYLCAWKWGPKGRGEQYFGPGTRLTVT.

The chain carries TRBV10-3 and TRBJ2-2, with D perhaps TRBD1 or TRBD2 (6 bases each). Germline-derived CDR1 and CDR2 are ENHRY and SYGVKD. CDR3 length equals 16 residues. V was clipped by 2 bases and J by 4 bases, with 14 bases between them. The CDR3 nucleotides read TGTGCCATCAGTGAGAATAGGGGGGCGCGCACCGGGGAGCTGTTTTTT. Its translation is CAISENRGARTGELFF.

In its sample, this clonotype was seen a few times. The J gene is TRBJ2-5, the V gene TRBV11-2; 12 positions match TRBD2. Trimming cost V 5 bases and J 5 bases; bases outside gene matches: 6. The CDR3 totals 15 residues. The V gene's germline CDR1 is SGHAT and CDR2 FQNNGV. The CDR3 spells CASSRTSGTGETQYF. CDR3 sequence (DNA): TGTGCCAGCAGCAGGACTAGCGGGACCGGGGAGACCCAGTACTTC.

The chain recombines TRBV6-2 or TRBV6-3 with TRBJ1-1, with D perhaps TRBD1 (5 bases). The CDR3 length is 15 residues. Per the germline V gene, CDR1 is MNHEY and CDR2 is SVGEGT. V lost 0 bases to trimming and J lost 0 bases, with 8 bases between them. The CDR3 region is CASSYSPGMNTEAFF. CDR3 nucleotide sequence: TGTGCCAGCAGTTACTCTCCAGGGATGAACACTGAAGCTTTCTTT.

This clonotype was found many times. The chain has TRBV20-1 and TRBJ2-1; the match to TRBD2 covers 11 bases. Per the germline V gene, CDR1 is DFQATT and CDR2 is SNEGSKA (reference sequence). This CDR3 is 14 amino acids long. V dropped 6 bases and J dropped 8; count of bases not matched to a gene: 9. CDR3 sequence (DNA): TGCAGTGCCCCCCTAGCGGGAGGTCTCTATGAGCAGTTCTTC. This codes for CSAPLAGGLYEQFF.

The CDR3 region is CSATGLLQETQYF. The CDR3 nucleotides read TGCAGTGCGACGGGACTTCTCCAAGAGACCCAGTACTTC. This chain uses TRBV20-1 with TRBJ2-5, with D possibly TRBD2 on 6 matching bases. Germline values: CDR1 DFQATT, CDR2 SNEGSKA (reference sequence). The ends were cut back, 6 bases at V and 1 base at J, with 12 bases in the middle. This CDR3 contains 13 residues.

This clonotype was detected ten times or more. This chain uses TRBV11-2 with TRBJ1-6; D gene ambiguous. V was cut by 5 bases and J by 10 bases, with 18 bases left in between. The CDR3 totals 15 residues. In germline, CDR1 is SGHAT, CDR2 FQNNGV. As DNA, the CDR3 is TGTGCCAGCAGCCCTAGACCTAACGGGCGGTCACCCCTCCACTTT. This sequence encodes CASSPRPNGRSPLHF.

This clonotype turned up a few times. The chain links TRBV7-6 to TRBJ2-5; D is ambiguous. Germline values: CDR1 SGHVS, CDR2 FNYEAQ. The CDR3 totals 14 residues. V shed 2 bases and J shed 2 bases, with 9 bases lying between them. The CDR3 protein is CASSLFPGQETQYF. The CDR3, as DNA: TGTGCCAGCAGCTTATTCCCTGGGCAAGAGACCCAGTACTTC.

This clonotype was recorded at least ten times. The chain uses TRBV28 and TRBJ2-1; possible D gene TRBD1, 5 bases. This CDR3 comprises 15 residues. V lost 4 bases to trimming and J lost 2 bases, with 12 bases between them. Germline V CDR1 and CDR2: MDHEN, SYDVKM. Here the CDR3 reads CASSSFWGAYNEQFF. In nucleotides, the CDR3 is TGTGCCAGCAGTTCTTTCTGGGGCGCCTACAATGAGCAGTTCTTC.

This sequence joins TRBV28 and TRBJ2-1; tentatively, D is TRBD1 (5 bases). V shed 4 bases and J shed 6 bases, with 19 bases lying between them. CDR3 length: 16 amino acids. CDR1 and CDR2 from the germline V gene are MDHEN and SYDVKM. This CDR3 is CASSSLGEFLGNEQFF. The CDR3 DNA is TGTGCCAGCAGTTCCCTAGGGGAATTTCTTGGCAATGAGCAGTTCTTC.

The chain has TRBV6-2 or TRBV6-3 and TRBJ1-1; D is unresolved. From germline, CDR1 is MNHEY and CDR2 SVGEGT. The CDR3 runs 15 residues. Trimming shortened V by 5 bases and J by 0 bases, and 13 bases separated the two germline ends. CDR3 DNA sequence: TGTGCCAGCAGTCATGCCGACGGTGTGAACACTGAAGCTTTCTTT. This translates into CASSHADGVNTEAFF.

The genes are TRBV5-1 and TRBJ2-2, with TRBD2 as a possible D gene (6 bases). V was pared by 4 bases and J by 3 bases, with 22 bases between. Germline loops: CDR1 SGHRS, CDR2 YFSETQ. The CDR3 is 18 residues long. CDR3 residues: CASSLGIPGTLYTGELFF. As DNA, the CDR3 is TGCGCCAGCAGCCTGGGAATTCCCGGGACTTTATACACCGGGGAGCTGTTTTTT.

This chain joins TRBV20-1 and TRBJ1-2; D may be TRBD1 (6 bases). Trimming shortened V by 3 bases and J by 8 bases, and 22 bases separated the two germline ends. Germline assignment: CDR1 DFQATT and CDR2 SNEGSKA (reference sequence). This CDR3 has 15 residues. Here the CDR3 DNA reads TGCAGTGCTAGGCCCGGGGGGGGGGCAGGTTGGGGCTACACCTTC. Translation: CSARPGGGAGWGYTF.

In its sample, this clonotype was seen a few times. The chain is built from TRBV28 and TRBJ2-7; no definite D call. The CDR3 spans 12 residues. V was clipped by 6 bases and J by 5 bases, with 11 bases between them. Germline CDR1 is MDHEN and CDR2 is SYDVKM. The CDR3 protein is CASRPTTHEQYF. CDR3 in DNA: TGTGCCAGCAGGCCCACTACACACGAGCAGTACTTC.